Listed below are T cell receptor beta chains from one sample, sequenced in a study of CD8+CD57+ T cells in acquired aplastic anemia. TCRdb itself ran the reads through MiXCR, one entry per CDR3 protein. The sample has roughly 260,000 distinct CDR3 sequences, approximately 45% seen once. The sample taken for sequencing was sorted CD4+, CD8+, or CD8+CD57+ T cells (not recorded which) from PBMCs. The receptor source for this set is a human donor with aplastic anemia. CDR3s include the opening cysteine and the closing phenylalanine or tryptophan. The order of the fields is CDR3 DNA, CDR3 protein, clone size, J gene, D gene, V gene. The D gene is left open where the match is weak. Some rows have no size entry. The others give once, few or many, or a class for an expanded clone.

DNA: TGTGCCAGCAGCTTAGTAGGGGGGACAACAGAAAAACTGTTTTTT
CDR3: CASSLVGGTTEKLFF
size: NA
J: TRBJ1-4
D: NA
V: TRBV7-2

DNA: TGTGCCAGCAGTTATGGGAACACTGAAGCTTCCTTT
CDR3: CASSYGNTEASF
size: NA
J: TRBJ1-1
D: NA
V: TRBV6-5

DNA: TGTGCCAGCAGTTCCCCGGGACAGGTCTATGGCTACACCTTC
CDR3: CASSSPGQVYGYTF
size: many
J: TRBJ1-2
D: TRBD1
V: TRBV27

DNA: TGTGCCAGCAGTGACTCGAGGTCCCGGGTTCCCCCCGATGGCTACACCTTC
CDR3: CASSDSRSRVPPDGYTF
size: many
J: TRBJ1-2
D: NA
V: TRBV6-4

DNA: TGTGCCAGCAGCAGCAGGGGGCTTCGTTACAATGGCTACACCTTC
CDR3: CASSSRGLRYNGYTF
size: NA
J: TRBJ1-2
D: TRBD1
V: TRBV14

DNA: TGTGCCAGCAGCTCGGGACTAGCGGGGGGCGGCCATGAGCAGTTCTTC
CDR3: CASSSGLAGGGHEQFF
size: NA
J: TRBJ2-1
D: TRBD2
V: TRBV25-1

DNA: TGTGCCAGCAGCCAGATTAAAAACATTCAGTACTTC
CDR3: CASSQIKNIQYF
size: NA
J: TRBJ2-4
D: NA
V: TRBV14

DNA: TGTGCCAGTAGTGCACTGGTCAGAGTTGTGTTACAAGAGACCCAGTACTTC
CDR3: CASSALVRVVLQETQYF
size: NA
J: TRBJ2-5
D: NA
V: TRBV6-1

DNA: TGTGCCACCGCTGACAGGGGGCCAGATACGCAGTATTTT
CDR3: CATADRGPDTQYF
size: NA
J: TRBJ2-3
D: TRBD1
V: TRBV15

DNA: TGTGCCAGCAGTTTAGAAGCAGGGACAAACGAGCAGTACTTC
CDR3: CASSLEAGTNEQYF
size: NA
J: TRBJ2-7
D: NA
V: TRBV12-3/TRBV12-4

DNA: TGTGCCAGCAGTCTTGGGGGGAGTGAGCAGTTCTTC
CDR3: CASSLGGSEQFF
size: NA
J: TRBJ2-1
D: NA
V: TRBV7-3

DNA: TGTGCCAGCAGCATAGCGGGAGGATTAGATACGCAGTATTTT
CDR3: CASSIAGGLDTQYF
size: many
J: TRBJ2-3
D: TRBD2
V: TRBV7-3

DNA: TGTGCCAGCAACGACAGGGGCGCTGAAGCTTTCTTT
CDR3: CASNDRGAEAFF
size: NA
J: TRBJ1-1
D: TRBD1
V: TRBV2

DNA: TGTGCCAGCAGCGAACCCCGGACAGGGGTAGGAAACACCATATATTTT
CDR3: CASSEPRTGVGNTIYF
size: many
J: TRBJ1-3
D: TRBD1
V: TRBV9

DNA: TGTGCCAGCAGCGGTCAGAAGGGGTTGCGTAACAATGAGCAGTATTTT
CDR3: CASSGQKGLRNNEQYF
size: NA
J: TRBJ2-3
D: NA
V: TRBV7-9

DNA: TGTGCCAGCAGTTTGTGGACAGGGGGCGAGCCCCAGCATTTT
CDR3: CASSLWTGGEPQHF
size: NA
J: TRBJ1-5
D: TRBD1
V: TRBV6-6

DNA: TGCGCCAGCAGCCGGGCCATCTCCTATAATTCACCCCTCCACTTT
CDR3: CASSRAISYNSPLHF
size: few
J: TRBJ1-6
D: NA
V: TRBV5-1

DNA: TGTGCCAGCAGCTTAGGTTCAGACAGGGCCAATGGCTACACCTTC
CDR3: CASSLGSDRANGYTF
size: many
J: TRBJ1-2
D: TRBD1
V: TRBV7-9

DNA: TGTGCCAGCAGTTTCACCTCTCCGGACAGGCAGGAAAAACTGTTTTTT
CDR3: CASSFTSPDRQEKLFF
size: many
J: TRBJ1-4
D: TRBD1
V: TRBV12-3/TRBV12-4

DNA: NA
CDR3: CASSIYLCSVATSEPYEQYF
size: NA
J: TRBJ2-7
D: NA
V: TRBV7-8

DNA: TGTGCCAGCAGTTTAAGGGTTATCGATGGCTACACCTTC
CDR3: CASSLRVIDGYTF
size: many
J: TRBJ1-2
D: NA
V: TRBV12-3/TRBV12-4

DNA: TGTGCCAGCAGCCTAGATGTCAGCGGGGGGATTCTGTACAATGAGCAGTTCTTC
CDR3: CASSLDVSGGILYNEQFF
size: many
J: TRBJ2-1
D: TRBD2
V: TRBV7-9

DNA: TGTGCCAGCAGCTCCGACAGGCTTGCAACTAATGAAAAACTGTTTTTT
CDR3: CASSSDRLATNEKLFF
size: many
J: TRBJ1-4
D: NA
V: TRBV7-9

DNA: TGTGCCAGCAGCCATGAGGGACTAGCGGGGGGCACTGACACCGGGGAGCTGTTTTTT
CDR3: CASSHEGLAGGTDTGELFF
size: NA
J: TRBJ2-2
D: TRBD2
V: TRBV12-3/TRBV12-4

DNA: TGTGCCAGCAGCCAATCAGGGGTCTCCACCGGGGAGCTGTTTTTT
CDR3: CASSQSGVSTGELFF
size: many
J: TRBJ2-2
D: NA
V: TRBV4-2

DNA: TGTGCCCCAAAAGGACAGGCAAGCAATCAGCCCCAGCATTTT
CDR3: CAPKGQASNQPQHF
size: few
J: TRBJ1-5
D: TRBD1
V: TRBV30

DNA: TGTGCCACCAAACCGCCTACGAGGACAGGCACAGATACGCAGTATTTT
CDR3: CATKPPTRTGTDTQYF
size: many
J: TRBJ2-3
D: NA
V: TRBV6-6

DNA: TGTGCCAGCAGCTTAGATCCCTGTGGGGGGTGCGGGAATTCACCCCTCCACTTT
CDR3: CASSLDPCGGCGNSPLHF
size: many
J: TRBJ1-6
D: NA
V: TRBV7-8

DNA: TGCAGTGCTAGAGGGCCTATTACCGGGGAGCTGTTTTTT
CDR3: CSARGPITGELFF
size: NA
J: TRBJ2-2
D: NA
V: TRBV20-1